The rows below give T cell receptor beta chains drawn from one sample of a study of beta chain features in type 1 diabetes. Method: immunoSEQ multiplex PCR; TCRdb's copy keeps in-frame clones and lacks some. The sample holds under 300,000 clones, approximately 13% seen once. Sequencing was done on a sample of naive CD4+ T cells from blood. The source is a man aged 30 to 45 with type 1 diabetes. The CDR3 runs from the conserved cysteine through the conserved F or W. The order of the fields is J gene, V gene, clone size, D gene, CDR3 length, CDR3 protein, CDR3 DNA. A D gene is named only where the DNA matches it firmly. For some rows the clone size is stated as once, few or many, or as a class when expanded; others skip it.

TRBJ2-7,TRBV2,-,-,13,CASSGPRGGEQYF,TGTGCCAGCAGTGGACCTAGAGGCGGCGAGCAGTACTTC
TRBJ2-3,TRBV5-1,few,-,16,CASSLGLGDSTDTQYF,TGCGCCAGCAGCTTGGGCTTGGGAGACAGCACAGATACGCAGTATTTT
TRBJ2-3,TRBV19,-,-,12,CASRTQGDTQYF,TGTGCCAGTAGAACTCAGGGGGATACGCAGTATTTT
TRBJ2-3,TRBV5-1,few,TRBD2,16,CASSRTSGDNTDTQYF,TGCGCCAGCAGCAGGACTAGCGGAGACAACACAGATACGCAGTATTTT
TRBJ1-4,TRBV12-5,few,TRBD1,15,CASGTQTGANEKLFF,TGTGCTAGTGGTACCCAGACAGGGGCTAATGAAAAACTGTTTTTT
TRBJ1-2,TRBV5-1,-,-,14,CASSPGFEVVGYTF,TGCGCCAGCAGCCCGGGATTCGAGGTCGTTGGCTACACCTTC
TRBJ2-1,TRBV19,few,TRBD1,16,CASATSDRGSYNEQFF,TGTGCCAGTGCCACTAGTGACAGGGGCTCCTACAATGAGCAGTTCTTC
TRBJ2-5,TRBV9,-,-,15,CASSVEGGPQETQYF,TGTGCCAGCAGCGTAGAGGGGGGGCCTCAAGAGACCCAGTACTTC
TRBJ1-2,TRBV18,-,-,13,CASSSGLNYGYTF,TGTGCCAGCTCAAGCGGGCTTAACTATGGCTACACCTTC
TRBJ1-3,TRBV4-1,few,-,14,CASSQVTVGNTIYF,TGCGCCAGCAGCCAAGTAACAGTTGGAAACACCATATATTTT
TRBJ2-2,TRBV4-1,few,TRBD2,15,CASSRGLTNTGELFF,TGCGCCAGCAGCCGGGGACTAACGAACACCGGGGAGCTGTTTTTT
TRBJ2-3,TRBV15,-,TRBD2,19,CATSRGLQGTSGRSDTQYF,TGTGCCACCAGCAGAGGCCTACAAGGGACTAGCGGGAGATCAGATACGCAGTATTTT
TRBJ1-1,TRBV5-6,few,TRBD1,15,CASSPGTGTNTEAFF,TGTGCCAGCAGCCCCGGGACAGGGACGAACACTGAAGCTTTCTTT
TRBJ1-1,TRBV4-2,-,-,15,CASSQDGGASAEAFF,TGTGCCAGCAGCCAAGATGGAGGGGCCTCGGCTGAAGCTTTCTTT
TRBJ1-1,TRBV4-1,-,TRBD1,15,CASSSNRGENTEAFF,TGCGCCAGCAGCTCCAACAGGGGCGAAAACACTGAAGCTTTCTTT
TRBJ2-1,TRBV6-5,-,TRBD1,13,CASTRDRSHEQFF,TGTGCCAGCACCCGGGACAGGTCTCACGAGCAGTTCTTC
TRBJ2-7,TRBV5-1,-,TRBD1,16,CASSFGRDRVSYEQYF,TGCGCCAGCAGCTTCGGCCGGGACAGGGTTTCCTACGAGCAGTACTTC
TRBJ1-3,TRBV5-6,few,-,16,CASSTRAQALGNTIYF,TGTGCCAGCAGCACCCGGGCACAGGCTCTCGGAAACACCATATATTTT
TRBJ1-2,TRBV7-2,-,TRBD1,15,CASSLRAGGNYGYTF,TGTGCCAGCAGCTTACGGGCAGGGGGGAACTATGGCTACACCTTC
TRBJ2-1,TRBV15,few,TRBD1,16,CATSSFTGQGVVEQFF,TGTGCCACCAGCAGTTTTACGGGACAGGGAGTAGTTGAGCAGTTCTTC
TRBJ1-1,TRBV29-1,-,-,11,CSVGPYPEAFF,TGCAGCGTTGGTCCCTATCCTGAAGCTTTCTTT
TRBJ1-5,TRBV19,few,-,14,CASSLQVDNQPQHF,TGTGCCAGTAGTCTTCAGGTAGACAATCAGCCCCAGCATTTT
TRBJ2-3,TRBV5-1,-,-,15,CASSLAGTSTDTQYF,TGCGCCAGCAGCTTGGCTGGGACTAGCACAGATACGCAGTATTTT
TRBJ2-1,TRBV29-1,few,TRBD1,13,CSVEGDRGREQFF,TGCAGCGTTGAAGGGGACAGGGGGCGCGAGCAGTTCTTC
TRBJ2-5,TRBV28,-,-,14,CASRVGGYQETQYF,TGTGCCAGCAGGGTTGGCGGTTACCAAGAGACCCAGTACTTC
TRBJ1-5,TRBV30,few,-,15,CAWSPGRASNQPQHF,TGTGCCTGGAGTCCTGGCAGGGCTAGCAATCAGCCCCAGCATTTT
TRBJ2-3,TRBV7-6,-,TRBD2,16,CASSLGTSGTIDTQYF,TGTGCCAGCAGCCTCGGGACTAGCGGGACTATAGATACGCAGTATTTT
TRBJ1-1,TRBV7-8,few,TRBD1,14,CASSSRTGATEAFF,TGTGCCAGCAGCTCCCGGACAGGGGCCACTGAAGCTTTCTTT
TRBJ2-1,TRBV7-9,few,-,12,CASSLEAPGQFF,TGTGCCAGCAGCTTAGAAGCCCCCGGGCAGTTCTTC
TRBJ2-1,TRBV7-9,-,TRBD2,15,CASSLEAGGHNEQFF,TGTGCCAGCAGCTTAGAAGCGGGAGGGCACAATGAGCAGTTCTTC
TRBJ1-1,TRBV6-1,-,-,15,CASSARGVVNTEAFF,TGTGCCAGCAGTGCCAGGGGTGTAGTGAACACTGAAGCTTTCTTT
TRBJ2-1,TRBV7-2,few,-,16,CASSPYSQSSYNEQFF,TGTGCCAGCAGCCCCTATAGCCAATCCTCCTACAATGAGCAGTTCTTC
TRBJ2-4,TRBV5-4,-,-,16,CASSQVPRDAKNIQYF,TGCGCCAGCAGCCAAGTTCCTCGGGATGCCAAAAACATTCAGTACTTC
TRBJ2-5,TRBV19,few,TRBD1,15,CASSTGQPRQETQYF,TGTGCCAGTAGTACGGGACAGCCCCGCCAAGAGACCCAGTACTTC
TRBJ2-7,TRBV19,few,TRBD1,16,CASSIAQRSTGVEQYF,TGTGCCAGTAGTATAGCTCAACGATCGACAGGGGTGGAGCAGTACTTC
TRBJ2-4,TRBV29-1,-,-,16,CSVANKRALAKNIQYF,TGCAGCGTAGCGAATAAGAGGGCACTAGCCAAAAACATTCAGTACTTC
TRBJ1-2,TRBV19,-,-,13,CASSIDHGQKNTF,TGTGCCAGTAGTATAGATCATGGACAAAAAAATACCTTC
TRBJ2-7,TRBV5-4,-,TRBD1,15,CASSSQGATSYEQYF,TGTGCCAGCAGCTCACAGGGGGCAACTTCCTACGAGCAGTACTTC
TRBJ2-3,TRBV30,few,-,15,CAWSLVGSGTDTQYF,TGTGCCTGGAGTCTGGTTGGCAGCGGAACAGATACGCAGTATTTT
TRBJ1-2,TRBV6-1,few,-,15,CASSSQGGASYGYTF,TGTGCCAGCAGTTCCCAGGGAGGGGCCAGCTATGGCTACACCTTC
TRBJ1-2,TRBV9,once,TRBD1,16,CASSVGGTASNYGYTF,TGTGCCAGCAGCGTCGGTGGGACAGCGAGTAACTATGGCTACACCTTC
TRBJ1-1,TRBV19,-,-,14,CASSMGQGVAEAFF,TGTGCCAGTAGTATGGGACAAGGTGTCGCTGAAGCTTTCTTT
TRBJ1-1,TRBV18,-,TRBD1,15,CASSRGTGGNTEAFF,TGTGCCAGCTCCCGAGGGACAGGGGGCAACACTGAAGCTTTCTTT
TRBJ1-2,TRBV5-1,few,TRBD1,14,CASSPEGGPYGYTF,TGCGCCAGCAGCCCCGAAGGGGGCCCGTATGGCTACACCTTC
TRBJ1-2,TRBV19,few,-,13,CASRGGGLYGYTF,TGTGCCAGCCGGGGGGGTGGGTTATATGGCTACACCTTC
TRBJ1-1,TRBV30,-,-,14,CAWNIGGVDTEAFF,TGTGCCTGGAACATTGGGGGGGTGGACACTGAAGCTTTCTTT
TRBJ1-1,TRBV6-1,-,-,13,CASSSALNTEAFF,TGTGCCAGCAGTTCCGCGCTGAACACTGAAGCTTTCTTT
TRBJ2-1,TRBV9,few,TRBD2,14,CASSVVGGSYEQFF,TGTGCCAGCAGCGTAGTGGGCGGGAGTTATGAGCAGTTCTTC
TRBJ2-2,TRBV29-1,-,-,12,CSVPPLTGELFF,TGCAGCGTTCCTCCGTTAACCGGGGAGCTGTTTTTT
TRBJ2-1,TRBV5-4,-,TRBD1,15,CASSGWDRERKEQFF,TGTGCCAGCAGCGGGTGGGACAGGGAAAGAAAGGAGCAGTTCTTC